Listed below are T cell receptor beta chains from one sample, sequenced in a study of Ad26.COV2.S vaccination and SARS-CoV-2 variants. Here immunoSEQ multiplex PCR was the method, and the copy in TCRdb shows in-frame clones only, minus some. The table includes 350,000 to 500,000 clones, approximately 92% detected once. The specimen was peripheral blood, collected in a trial of Ad26.COV2.S vaccine versus placebo. The receptors come from a person between 18 and 65 years old who received the Ad26.COV2.S COVID-19 vaccine or a placebo. Each CDR3 is given with its conserved first and last residue. The D gene is left open where the match is weak. Clone sizes are given selectively: once, few, many, or a class where the clone is expanded.

J: TRBJ1-2
D: -
V: TRBV9
size: -
CDR3: CASSAHGGGAAGYTF
DNA: TGTGCCAGCAGCGCACACGGCGGAGGGGCGGCAGGCTACACCTTC

J: TRBJ2-4
D: TRBD2
V: TRBV7-2
size: once
CDR3: CASSLVEGSGGIRAIQYF
DNA: TGTGCCAGCAGCTTAGTAGAAGGTAGCGGGGGGATAAGGGCCATTCAGTACTTC

J: TRBJ2-3
D: TRBD1
V: TRBV5-4
size: -
CDR3: CASSYPSGQGKDTQYF
DNA: TGTGCCAGCAGCTATCCTTCGGGACAGGGGAAAGATACGCAGTATTTT

J: TRBJ1-5
D: TRBD1
V: TRBV6-5
size: -
CDR3: CASRKTGEAQPQHF
DNA: TGTGCCAGCAGAAAGACAGGGGAGGCTCAGCCCCAGCATTTT

J: TRBJ1-6
D: TRBD1
V: TRBV4-3
size: -
CDR3: CASSRTGGNSPLHF
DNA: TGCGCCAGCAGCCGGACAGGTGGAAATTCACCCCTCCACTTT

J: TRBJ2-5
D: TRBD1
V: TRBV5-1
size: -
CDR3: CASSIGTGQETQYF
DNA: TGCGCCAGCAGCATCGGGACAGGTCAAGAGACCCAGTACTTC

J: TRBJ2-1
D: TRBD2
V: TRBV9
size: -
CDR3: CASSVVAGLYNEQFF
DNA: TGTGCCAGCAGCGTAGTAGCGGGACTTTACAATGAGCAGTTCTTC

J: TRBJ1-2
D: -
V: TRBV4-1
size: -
CDR3: CASSQVPSGGNYGYTF
DNA: TGCGCCAGCAGCCAAGTTCCCTCGGGTGGAAACTATGGCTACACCTTC

J: TRBJ1-5
D: -
V: TRBV27
size: -
CDR3: CASSFTRGWQPQHF
DNA: TGTGCCAGCAGTTTCACCAGGGGATGGCAGCCCCAGCATTTT

J: TRBJ2-5
D: -
V: TRBV13
size: -
CDR3: CASSPQGIRGGTQYF
DNA: TGTGCCAGCAGCCCGCAGGGCATCAGGGGGGGGACCCAGTACTTC

J: TRBJ1-3
D: TRBD1
V: TRBV28
size: -
CDR3: CASSPPLGGASGNTIYF
DNA: TGTGCCAGCAGCCCACCCCTAGGGGGCGCCTCTGGAAACACCATATATTTT

J: TRBJ1-6
D: -
V: TRBV27
size: -
CDR3: CASSLKIQGYNSPLHF
DNA: TGTGCCAGCAGTTTAAAAATCCAGGGCTATAATTCACCCCTCCACTTT

J: TRBJ2-3
D: -
V: TRBV7-9
size: -
CDR3: CASSFLGSGITDTQYF
DNA: TGTGCCAGCAGCTTTTTGGGGTCCGGGATCACAGATACGCAGTATTTT

J: TRBJ2-1
D: TRBD2
V: TRBV11-2
size: -
CDR3: CASSLGTSGRYSYNEQFF
DNA: TGTGCCAGCAGCTTAGGGACTAGCGGGAGATACTCCTACAATGAGCAGTTCTTC

J: TRBJ1-2
D: TRBD1
V: TRBV9
size: -
CDR3: CASSGRSTGGGYTF
DNA: TGTGCCAGCAGCGGCCGGAGCACAGGGGGTGGCTACACCTTC

J: TRBJ1-2
D: TRBD1
V: TRBV7-9
size: -
CDR3: CASSAPGQDHYGYTF
DNA: TGTGCCAGCAGCGCCCCGGGACAGGATCACTATGGCTACACCTTC

J: TRBJ1-2
D: -
V: TRBV19
size: -
CDR3: CASTGGWIYGYTF
DNA: TGTGCCAGTACCGGGGGCTGGATCTATGGCTACACCTTC

J: TRBJ1-1
D: -
V: TRBV7-3
size: -
CDR3: CASSSTSGTEAFF
DNA: TGTGCCAGCAGCTCCACCTCGGGCACTGAAGCTTTCTTT

J: TRBJ2-7
D: TRBD2
V: TRBV4-1
size: -
CDR3: CASSSSPVLAGVSYEQYF
DNA: TGCGCCAGCAGCTCATCCCCCGTACTAGCGGGGGTTTCCTACGAGCAGTACTTC

J: TRBJ1-2
D: -
V: TRBV13
size: -
CDR3: CASSLGGTAYGYTF
DNA: TGTGCCAGCAGCTTAGGGGGCACAGCCTATGGCTACACCTTC

J: TRBJ1-5
D: -
V: TRBV19
size: -
CDR3: CASSIDLEYQPQHF
DNA: TGTGCCAGTAGTATAGATCTGGAGTATCAGCCCCAGCATTTT

J: TRBJ2-4
D: TRBD1
V: TRBV28
size: -
CDR3: CASSKPGTGEYF
DNA: TGTGCCAGCAGTAAACCCGGGACAGGGGAGTACTTC

J: TRBJ1-2
D: -
V: TRBV6-2/TRBV6-3
size: -
CDR3: CASSLLALPYNYGYTF
DNA: TGTGCCAGCAGTTTACTGGCCCTACCGTACAACTATGGCTACACCTTC

J: TRBJ1-5
D: -
V: TRBV21-1
size: -
CDR3: CASMCAKDRSQTLSQPQHF
DNA: TGTGCCAGCATGTGCGCCAAGGACAGGAGTCAGACTTTATCTCAGCCCCAGCATTTT

J: TRBJ2-3
D: -
V: TRBV4-2
size: -
CDR3: CASSQDGPYTDDTQYF
DNA: TGTGCCAGCAGCCAAGATGGGCCTTACACGGACGATACGCAGTATTTT